This T cell receptor beta chain was sequenced for a study of PD-L1 blockade in urothelial cancer. Measured with immunoSEQ multiplex PCR; TCRdb has only the in-frame clones, and not every one. The table has 25,000 to 35,000 clones, about nine tenths seen once. With respect to this clone: This same CDR3 is encoded by further DNA sequences in the sample.

Per the germline V gene, CDR1 is LGHNA and CDR2 is YSLEER. V was clipped by 4 bases and J by 8 bases, with 17 bases between them. The CDR3 spans 14 residues. This material consisted of PBMCs, taken around atezolizumab (anti-PD-L1) treatment. This TCR was sampled from a man aged 50 to 59 with urothelial cancer. The rearrangement links TRBV4-3 to TRBJ1-2; the D gene is possibly TRBD1 (5 bases). DNA of the CDR3: TGCGCCAGCAGCCCCTCTTCGGGGGGGTGGGGCTACACCTTC. Translation: CASSPSSGGWGYTF.